These 20 T cell receptor beta chains were sequenced from one sample in a study of T cell changes during pregnancy in multiple sclerosis. Repertoires were generated with immunoSEQ multiplex PCR, while TCRdb's copy carries only in-frame clones and drops some. The sample lists 120,000 or so clones, about 94% occurring once. Source: peripheral blood, taken before pregnancy. The receptors derive from a female donor with multiple sclerosis, enrolled in a pregnancy study.

The count of this clone is one. The rearrangement links TRBV6-1 to TRBJ1-1; 8 positions agree with TRBD1. CDR3 length: 14 residues. Trimming cost V 1 base and J 10 bases; bases outside gene matches: 8. Germline loops: CDR1 MNHNS, CDR2 SASEGT. The CDR3 sequence: CASSEDRTGKGAFF. CDR3 bases: TGTGCCAGCAGTGAAGACAGGACAGGGAAAGGAGCTTTCTTT.

The chain links TRBV5-1 to TRBJ2-5; no firm D call. V lost 5 bases and J 2 bases, leaving 16 bases between the germline ends. Germline CDR1 is SGHRS and CDR2 is YFSETQ. This CDR3 contains 15 residues. The CDR3 loop reads CASRYRHVVQETQYF. CDR3 nucleotides: TGCGCCAGCAGATACAGACACGTAGTACAAGAGACCCAGTACTTC.

The chain couples TRBV5-6 to TRBJ2-5, with 7 positions matching TRBD1. This CDR3 is built from 16 residues. Germline lookup yields CDR1 SGHDT and CDR2 YYEEEE. V dropped 2 bases and J dropped 4; count of bases not matched to a gene: 11. CDR3 in amino acids: CASSFLPGQRGETQYF. The CDR3, as DNA: TGTGCCAGCAGCTTCCTGCCGGGACAGAGAGGAGAGACCCAGTACTTC.

The chain employs TRBV7-9 and TRBJ2-2; 8 nucleotides align to TRBD1. The CDR3 length is 15 residues. The germline gives CDR1 SEHNR, CDR2 FQNEAQ (reference sequence). The V segment lost 5 bases and the J segment 7 bases; nucleotides outside the gene matches: 9. CDR3 residues: CASSRTGMVGGELFF. The CDR3 DNA reads TGTGCCAGCAGCCGGACAGGGATGGTCGGCGGGGAGCTGTTTTTT.

The rearrangement uses TRBV7-8 and TRBJ1-5; weak D call: TRBD1 (5 bases). Trimming took off 0 bases at V and 1 base at J, with 10 bases between the two ends. The CDR3 is 16 residues long. Germline CDR1 is SGHVS and CDR2 is FQNEAQ. The CDR3 bases are TGTGCCAGCAGCTTAGCCGAGCGGGGGAGCAATCAGCCCCAGCATTTT. Translated: CASSLAERGSNQPQHF.

This rearrangement joins TRBV5-1 to TRBJ2-1, with a possible D match to TRBD2 (6 bases). The V gene lost 0 bases and the J gene lost 7 bases, with 14 bases spanning the gap. The CDR3 covers 15 residues. Looked up from germline, CDR1 is SGHRS and CDR2 is YFSETQ. The CDR3 protein is CASSLEGGWDNEQFF. The DNA for the CDR3 is TGCGCCAGCAGCTTGGAAGGAGGGTGGGATAATGAGCAGTTCTTC.

The chain has TRBV5-4 and TRBJ1-1, with 12 bases matching TRBD1. This CDR3 comprises 17 residues. The germline CDR1 and CDR2 sequences are SGHNT and YYREEE (reference sequence). The V segment lost 0 bases and the J segment 4 bases; nucleotides outside the gene matches: 7. CDR3 region: CASSLAGTGGAGTEAFF. CDR3 DNA: TGTGCCAGCAGCTTGGCCGGGACAGGGGGCGCGGGCACTGAAGCTTTCTTT.

The chain uses TRBV5-6 and TRBJ2-1, with TRBD2 identical over 11 bases. CDR1 SGHDT and CDR2 YYEEEE come from the germline V gene. This CDR3 spans 16 amino acids. The V segment lost 4 bases and the J segment 4 bases; nucleotides outside the gene matches: 7. The CDR3 sequence is CASSPIAGGTYNEQFF. CDR3 coding DNA: TGTGCCAGCAGCCCCATAGCGGGAGGGACGTACAATGAGCAGTTCTTC.

The chain couples TRBV27 to TRBJ2-3; D gene ambiguous. V was pared by 5 bases and J by 3 bases, with 6 bases between. This CDR3 has 12 amino acids. Germline V gene data show CDR1 as MNHEY and CDR2 as SMNVEV (reference sequence). The CDR3 loop is CASSTVTDTQYF. Here the CDR3 DNA reads TGTGCCAGCAGTACAGTGACAGATACGCAGTATTTT.

This clone was detected only a few times. The rearrangement joins TRBV7-9 to TRBJ2-7, with no clear D. Germline CDR1 is SEHNR and CDR2 is FQNEAQ (reference sequence). This CDR3 is 14 amino acids long. V was cut by 5 bases and J by 3 bases, with 14 bases left in between. CDR3 sequence reads: CASSPRSAYYEQYF. The CDR3 coding sequence is TGTGCCAGCAGCCCCAGGTCAGCTTACTACGAGCAGTACTTC.

V is TRBV5-1 and J is TRBJ2-5, with 10 bases aligning to TRBD2. With 2 bases clipped from V and 14 bases from J, the junction kept 15 bases outside the gene matches. The CDR3 has 15 amino acids. Per germline, CDR1 SGHRS and CDR2 YFSETQ. CDR3 amino acids: CASSFGLAGAGPPYF. The CDR3 coding sequence is TGCGCCAGCAGCTTCGGTCTAGCGGGGGCCGGTCCACCATACTTC. Combining the CDR3 with reference TRBV5-1 and TRBJ2-5 gives the whole variable domain KAGVTQTPRYLIKTRGQQVTLSCSPISGHRSVSWYQQTPGQGLQFLFEYFSETQRNKGNFPGRFSGRQFSNSRSEMNVSTLELGDSALYLCASSFGLAGAGPPYFGPGTRLLVL.

The chain carries TRBV29-1 and TRBJ2-5, with 8 bases matching TRBD1. The CDR3 sequence is 15 residues long. Germline-derived CDR1 and CDR2 are SQVTM and ANQGSEA. Trimming at V came to 4 bases and at J to 5 bases, leaving 12 bases not matched to a gene. This CDR3 is CSVAEPRGHRETQYF. CDR3 coding DNA: TGCAGCGTTGCTGAGCCCAGGGGGCATCGGGAGACCCAGTACTTC.

J is TRBJ2-1 and V is TRBV19, with D maybe TRBD2 (6 bases). The CDR3 loop spans 16 amino acids. V was clipped by 6 bases and J by 7 bases, with 22 bases between them. Germline CDR1 reads LNHDA; CDR2 reads SQIVND (reference sequence). CDR3 region: CASSDGRFDSVNEQFF. DNA of the CDR3: TGTGCCAGTAGCGACGGGAGATTTGATTCTGTGAATGAGCAGTTCTTC. Full variable domain (remainder filled in from reference TRBV19 and TRBJ2-1): DGGITQSPKYLFRKEGQNVTLSCEQNLNHDAMYWYRQDPGQGLRLIYYSQIVNDFQKGDIAEGYSVSREKKESFPLTVTSAQKNPTAFYLCASSDGRFDSVNEQFFGPGTRLTVL.

The V call is TRBV4-2, the J call TRBJ1-1; D remains unclear. Between the trimmed V and J ends, which lost 0 bases and 5 bases, there was a span of 10 bases. Germline assignment: CDR1 LGHNA and CDR2 YNFKEQ. The CDR3 sequence is 14 residues long. In nucleotides, the CDR3 is TGTGCCAGCAGCCAAGAGGGTCAGAGGACTGAAGCTTTCTTT. This gives the protein CASSQEGQRTEAFF.

The chain is built from TRBV5-1 and TRBJ2-1; possible D gene TRBD1, 6 bases. This CDR3 region has 15 residues. Trimming took 1 base from V and 6 from J, leaving 14 bases between them. Germline CDR1 and CDR2: SGHRS and YFSETQ. CDR3 nucleotide sequence: TGCGCCAGCAGCTTGTTGGACAGCCTTGGCAATGAGCAGTTCTTC. Translation gives CASSLLDSLGNEQFF.

This rearrangement joins TRBV6-5 to TRBJ2-5; D is ambiguous. Germline CDR1 and CDR2: MNHEY and SVGAGI. This CDR3 has 12 amino acids. V was clipped by 3 bases and J by 3 bases, with 5 bases between them. The CDR3 protein is CASSYPEETQYF. For the CDR3, the DNA is TGTGCCAGCAGTTATCCAGAAGAGACCCAGTACTTC.

This chain connects TRBV5-1 to TRBJ2-1; 7 bases are a match to TRBD1. The CDR3 is 14 residues long. After removal of 3 bases from V and 2 bases from J, the junction contained 2 bases not matched to a gene. Germline CDR1 reads SGHRS; CDR2 reads YFSETQ. CDR3 residues: CASSSDRAYNEQFF. The CDR3 nucleotides are TGCGCCAGCAGCTCAGACAGGGCCTACAATGAGCAGTTCTTC.

The chain has TRBV27 and TRBJ2-5; 7 nucleotides line up with TRBD2. Losses at the gene ends were 4 bases for V and 5 bases for J; bases not matched to a gene: 10. The germline V gene has CDR1 MNHEY and CDR2 SMNVEV (reference sequence). The CDR3 loop spans 15 amino acids. The CDR3 sequence: CASSSTSTSWETQYF. CDR3 sequence (DNA): TGTGCCAGCAGTTCAACATCGACTAGCTGGGAGACCCAGTACTTC.

The chain uses TRBV5-5 and TRBJ2-7; 9 bases are a match to TRBD1. The CDR3 spans 18 residues. The V gene end was trimmed by 1 base and the J gene end by 0 bases; junction bases not matched to a gene: 11. Germline V gene data show CDR1 as SGHKS and CDR2 as YYEKEE (reference sequence). The CDR3 DNA reads TGTGCCAGCAGCTTGCGCGAACAGGGGGCGATGGGCTCCTACGAGCAGTACTTC. This encodes CASSLREQGAMGSYEQYF.

This clone was picked up one time. The rearrangement joins TRBV6-1 to TRBJ1-4; no definite D call. Germline-derived CDR1 and CDR2 are MNHNS and SASEGT. V shed 4 bases and J shed 6 bases, with 9 bases lying between them. There are 13 residues in the CDR3. The CDR3 DNA sequence: TGTGCCAGCAGTGTAGAACGGGATGAAAAACTGTTTTTT. Translation gives CASSVERDEKLFF.